This T cell receptor (beta chain) was identified during a study of early T cells in non-severe SARS-CoV-2 infection (dated by TCRdb to the early 2020s). The study in broad terms: Because TCR sequencing was done on bulk RNA from unsorted whole blood, the alpha and beta chains could not be paired.

With respect to this clonotype: Its specific antigen is unknown. Nothing much larger sits one base from this clone, and base qualities are not available.

The study was a case-control design nested within a healthcare worker cohort in London, UK, with weekly nasopharyngeal swab PCR tests and blood sampling. Healthcare workers were enrolled in the week of the UK lockdown, from 23 to 31 March 2020, and were followed every week for up to 16 weeks. Library generation was performed with 5' RACE. For sequencing, a NextSeq 500 was employed. The TCR library protocol attached unique molecular identifiers to individual cDNA molecules to correct for sequencing error and PCR bias. TCR alpha and beta chains were both sequenced, and the abundances of alpha and beta sequences in each sample were closely correlated with each other. The study's processing was this. Decombinator V4 was used to annotate the V gene, J gene and CDR3 of the TCR sequences. TCRs were defined as expanded if a significant change between any two time points was detected under a Poisson model with p below 0.0001. Abundances of TCRs were expressed as counts per million after normalisation to the total number of TCRs sequenced in each sample. MAIT TCRs were defined by TRAV1-2 paired with TRAJ12, TRAJ20 or TRAJ33, and iNKT TCRs by TRAV10 paired with TRAJ18. VDJdb, accessed 1 November 2021, was searched for CMV, EBV and SARS-CoV-2 annotated TCRs, excluding TCRs annotated for multiple antigens. The public reads were run again by TCRdb, first through fastp at Q25 and then through MiXCR, and only productive beta chains were kept. Identical CDR3 proteins give one entry, which carries the most common genes and DNA. The V and J calls come from TCRdb's annotation, not from the publication. The sample data list 65,000 to 85,000 distinct CDR3 sequences, and about a sixth of these were observed just once. Of the sample, approximately 12% is held by the ten largest clones.

Trimming costs V 3 bases and J 5 bases, and their ends lie 14 bases apart. Reading from cysteine to phenylalanine, the CDR3 counts 14 amino acids. Here the CDR3 DNA is all that survives: 42 bases in frame from base 1. The germline V gene encodes CDR1 KGHSY and CDR2 FQNENV. Paper-wide results and their limitations: VDJdb matching was skewed toward anti-spike CD8 responses and likely underestimated virus-specific expansions by missing private and CD4 specificities.

Rearrangement joined TRBV16 to TRBJ2-7, and TRBD2 may be the D gene, going by 5 matching bases. The sequenced material came from whole blood. The receptor comes from an adult who was a healthcare worker with PCR-confirmed SARS-CoV-2 infection or an uninfected control (not recorded which). This receptor carries the CDR3 CASSHMTPRDEQYF. The nucleotides are TGTGCCAGCAGCCACATGACCCCGAGGGACGAGCAGTACTTC.